Shown below are 23 T cell receptor beta chains from a single sample sequenced in a study of T cells expressing NK-cell markers (TCRdb year 2020). Library preparation was by 5' RACE. For sequencing, an Illumina HiSeq 2000 was employed. Based on TCRdb reprocessing of the reads, there is one entry per CDR3 protein sequence, and DNA is missing. The sample's table lists a count of roughly 8,100 distinct CDR3 sequences. 8% to 13% of the sample rests with the top ten. Source material: blood T cells: a sorted CD56 or NKG2C T cell subset, CD4+ or CD8+ T cells, or bulk PBMC T cells (not recorded which). These receptors were collected from a man between 18 and 29 years old in good health. Donor details come from another sample of the same person, matched by shared clones.

The rearrangement joins TRBV18 to TRBJ2-1; TCRdb designates TRBD2, a call that cannot be tested without DNA. The CDR3 runs 14 residues. In germline, CDR1 is KGHSH, CDR2 LQKENI. CDR3 residues: CASSPGTAANEQFF.

This rearrangement joins TRBV5-4 to TRBJ1-1; TCRdb outputs TRBD1, but without DNA this stays unchecked. Germline CDR1 is SGHNT and CDR2 is YYREEE (reference sequence). The CDR3 loop spans 14 amino acids. The CDR3 spells CASSPGEGATEAFF.

This clonotype is medium-sized by frequency. CDR3 loop: CASSLGGTSKNIQYF. This chain uses TRBV27 with TRBJ2-4; TCRdb gives TRBD1 as the D gene, but with no DNA this cannot be confirmed. The CDR3 length is 15 residues. Germline CDR1 and CDR2: MNHEY and SMNVEV (reference sequence).

This clonotype is labeled medium-sized based on frequency. The CDR3 loop is CASSRGTGQETQYF. The chain carries TRBV4-3 and TRBJ2-5; absent DNA, TCRdb's TRBD1 call cannot be checked. Germline lookup yields CDR1 LGHNA and CDR2 YSLEER. There are 14 residues in the CDR3.

According to its frequency, this clonotype is medium-sized (0.01 to 0.1%). CDR3 amino acids: CSVEVRGTFSYEQYF. The chain employs TRBV29-1 and TRBJ2-7; TCRdb gives TRBD1 as the D gene, but with no DNA this cannot be confirmed. CDR3 size: 15 residues. Germline CDR1 SQVTM, CDR2 ANQGSEA.

Frequency places this clonotype as medium-sized. The rearrangement links TRBV7-6 to TRBJ2-1; there is no DNA to check the TCRdb D call of TRBD2. The CDR3 is made up of 17 amino acids. In germline, CDR1 is SGHVS, CDR2 FNYEAQ. Here the CDR3 reads CASSKTPRTSSYNEQFF. The variable domain in full, with the rest retrieved from reference TRBV7-6 and TRBJ2-1, is GAGVSQSPRYKVTKRGQDVALRCDPISGHVSLYWYRQALGQGPEFLTYFNYEAQQDKSGLPNDRFSAERPEGSISTLTIQRTEQRDSAMYRCASSKTPRTSSYNEQFFGPGTRLTVL.

The rearrangement uses TRBV20-1 and TRBJ1-5; TCRdb's D call of TRBD1 is untestable without DNA. CDR3 size: 16 residues. Per the germline V gene, CDR1 is DFQATT and CDR2 is SNEGSKA (reference sequence). The chain's CDR3 is CSARINGRDSNQPQHF.

V and J are TRBV11-2 and TRBJ2-1. Per germline, CDR1 SGHAT and CDR2 FQNNGV. The CDR3 runs 14 residues. CDR3: CASSLAVISNEQFF.

V and J are TRBV11-2 and TRBJ1-2; TCRdb selects TRBD1, and the lack of DNA leaves this call unchecked. The CDR3 is 16 amino acids. Germline CDR1 is SGHAT and CDR2 is FQNNGV. The chain's CDR3 is CASSPAPSGRGYGYTF.

This clonotype is labeled medium-sized based on frequency. The CDR3 region is CSARDRREVTYEQYF. The chain recombines TRBV20-1 with TRBJ2-7; TCRdb calls TRBD2, which cannot be checked without DNA. This CDR3 is built from 15 residues. Germline V lookup: CDR1 DFQATT, CDR2 SNEGSKA (reference sequence).

The chain couples TRBV7-2 to TRBJ2-5; TCRdb lists TRBD1, though no DNA is available to test this call. Germline loops: CDR1 SGHTA, CDR2 FQGNSA. The CDR3 contains 14 residues. The CDR3 is CASGAGTGQETQYF.

The chain recombines TRBV12-3 or TRBV12-4 with TRBJ2-1; TCRdb indicates TRBD2, and absent DNA this call remains unverified. The CDR3 sequence is 15 residues long. CDR3 region: CASSSPPQRDREQFF.

The rearrangement joins TRBV20-1 to TRBJ2-1. The CDR3 spans 13 residues. Germline V gene sequence: CDR1 DFQATT, CDR2 SNEGSKA (reference sequence). CDR3 protein: CSAVATTYNEQFF.

V and J are TRBV19 and TRBJ2-4. The CDR3 is 14 residues long. Germline values: CDR1 LNHDA, CDR2 SQIVND (reference sequence). This CDR3 is CASRGLLAKNIQYF.

The chain recombines TRBV5-6 with TRBJ1-2. The CDR3 consists of 14 residues. Germline V gene lookup returns CDR1 SGHDT and CDR2 YYEEEE. CDR3 sequence: CATTSVRGNYGYTF.

V is TRBV29-1 and J is TRBJ1-3; TCRdb designates TRBD1, a call that cannot be tested without DNA. CDR3 length: 13 residues. Germline loops: CDR1 SQVTM, CDR2 ANQGSEA. CDR3 protein: CGGGESSGNTIYF.

The chain carries TRBV7-9 and TRBJ2-5; the TCRdb D gene call, TRBD1, has no DNA to confirm it. The CDR3 is 14 residues long. Germline V lookup: CDR1 SEHNR, CDR2 FQNEAQ (reference sequence). CDR3 amino acids: CASSDSGGEETQYF.

The chain employs TRBV29-1 and TRBJ1-1; TCRdb returns TRBD1, unconfirmable since there is no DNA. Germline V gives CDR1 SQVTM, CDR2 ANQGSEA. This CDR3 is built from 12 residues. The CDR3 reads CSVGTGMGEAFF.

Judged by frequency, this clonotype is medium-sized (0.01 to 0.1%). CDR3 loop: CSARGKTGTSGNSYNEQFF. The J gene is TRBJ2-1, the V gene TRBV20-1; the TRBD2 assignment by TCRdb is unverifiable without DNA. The length of the CDR3 is 19 residues. The V gene's germline CDR1 is DFQATT and CDR2 SNEGSKA (reference sequence).

This chain joins TRBV20-1 and TRBJ1-6. Germline V gene sequence: CDR1 DFQATT, CDR2 SNEGSKA (reference sequence). The CDR3 is 15 amino acids. CDR3 region: CSAKSGSSYNSPLHF.

V and J are TRBV12-3 or TRBV12-4 and TRBJ2-3. CDR3 length equals 15 residues. CDR3 in amino acids: CASSLLAVSTDTQYF.

The rearrangement joins TRBV20-1 to TRBJ1-5. The CDR3 contains 14 residues. The V gene's germline CDR1 is DFQATT and CDR2 SNEGSKA (reference sequence). This chain's CDR3 is CSAKRPELNQPQHF.

The chain uses TRBV6-1 and TRBJ2-5; the D call of TRBD1 rests on TCRdb alone, since no DNA is present to check it. Germline V gene sequence: CDR1 MNHNS, CDR2 SASEGT. This CDR3 contains 14 residues. Here the CDR3 reads CASGRGDIQETQYF.